This entry describes one TCR beta chain. This sample was taken from a study of blood T cell repertoires in COVID-19. As for the study in general: PBMCs, B-cell-depleted T cells, or T cells were the source of the cDNA or gDNA that made up the material.

The CDR3 runs 12 residues. Germline V gives CDR1 LNHDA, CDR2 SQIVND (reference sequence). V was clipped by 10 bases and J by 12 bases; unmatched bases: 7. Sequenced by immunoSEQ multiplex PCR; TCRdb stores in-frame clones only, minus some. The sample lists around 140,000 clones, about 87% occurring once. Assignment of participants to cohorts was predicated upon participant-reported clinical history. The chain uses TRBV19 and TRBJ1-6, with 9 bases that match TRBD1. This sequence was found in a man in his fifties or sixties who had recovered from COVID-19. Sequenced material: PBMCs or T cells enriched from blood (not recorded which). For the CDR3, the DNA is TGTGCCACTTGGACAGGGGACGGACCCCTCCACTTT. Its protein product is CATWTGDGPLHF.